The next 18 T cell receptor beta chains were all read from a single sample in a study of Ad26.COV2.S vaccination and SARS-CoV-2 variants. Regarding treatment: some 20 received Ad26.COV2.S at low or high dose, single or two shots; about 5 received placebo; per-sample allocation not given. At day 63 after the first vaccine or placebo injection, samples were drawn. TCRdb keeps only in-frame clones here, not all; method: immunoSEQ multiplex PCR. This table has 410,000 or so clones, approximately 90% appearing once. Sequencing used peripheral blood, obtained in a trial of Ad26.COV2.S vaccine versus placebo. The source is a person aged 18-60 years who received the Ad26.COV2.S COVID-19 vaccine or a placebo.

The chain uses TRBV9 and TRBJ1-4; TRBD1 agrees at 8 bases. The CDR3 loop spans 14 amino acids. V dropped 3 bases and J dropped 7; count of bases not matched to a gene: 5. Germline CDR1 and CDR2: SGDLS and YYNGEE. The CDR3 nucleotides read TGTGCCAGCAGCGATGGACAGGGTGTTGAAAAACTGTTTTTT. This translates into CASSDGQGVEKLFF.

V is TRBV6-5 and J is TRBJ2-1; 7 bases are shared with TRBD1. Unmatched junction bases numbered 0, after V lost 0 bases and J lost 1 base. This CDR3 is built from 15 residues. Germline V gene data show CDR1 as MNHEY and CDR2 as SVGAGI. CDR3 coding DNA: TGTGCCAGCAGTTACTCGACAGGGTCCTACAATGAGCAGTTCTTC. This sequence encodes CASSYSTGSYNEQFF.

The rearrangement links TRBV10-3 to TRBJ2-7; D is possibly TRBD2 (5 bases). CDR1 is ENHRY, CDR2 SYGVKD, per germline. This CDR3 is built from 12 residues. V dropped 10 bases and J dropped 1 base, with 11 bases sitting between them. CDR3 nucleotides: TGTGCCACCCAGAGAGGGTCCTACGAGCAGTACTTC. Protein sequence: CATQRGSYEQYF.

The rearrangement links TRBV19 to TRBJ1-5, with D uncertain. Germline V gene lookup returns CDR1 LNHDA and CDR2 SQIVND (reference sequence). V lost 7 bases and J 2 bases, leaving 12 bases between the germline ends. There are 14 residues in the CDR3. As DNA, the CDR3 is TGTGCCAGTACCGTGTCGGGTGGCAATCAGCCCCAGCATTTT. This translates into CASTVSGGNQPQHF.

This sequence joins TRBV4-1 and TRBJ1-1; D might be TRBD1 (5 bases). Between the trimmed V and J ends, which lost 0 bases and 1 base, there was a span of 6 bases. The CDR3 length is 14 residues. Germline values: CDR1 MGHRA, CDR2 YSYEKL. The DNA of the CDR3 is TGCGCCAGCAGCCAAGATAGGGGGAACACTGAAGCTTTCTTT. Amino acids: CASSQDRGNTEAFF.

This clone appeared a single time. The rearrangement links TRBV18 to TRBJ2-5; weak D call: TRBD2 (5 bases). The CDR3 sequence is 14 residues long. Germline CDR1 is KGHSH and CDR2 is LQKENI. Deletions cut 5 bases from V and 1 base from J, with 11 bases between. CDR3 region: CASSSRAVQETQYF. The CDR3 nucleotides read TGTGCCAGCTCATCCCGAGCGGTCCAAGAGACCCAGTACTTC.

This sequence joins TRBV7-6 and TRBJ2-2; no definite D call. Germline V lookup: CDR1 SGHVS, CDR2 FNYEAQ. With 3 bases removed from V and 4 bases from J, the gap between germline ends came to 12 bases. This CDR3 has 15 residues. CDR3 residues: CASSFYRRFTGELFF. DNA of the CDR3: TGTGCCAGCAGCTTCTATAGGCGGTTCACCGGGGAGCTGTTTTTT.

The chain links TRBV19 to TRBJ2-1, with D perhaps TRBD2 (7 bases). Between the trimmed V and J ends, which lost 5 bases and 4 bases, there was a span of 12 bases. This CDR3 has 14 amino acids. Looked up from germline, CDR1 is LNHDA and CDR2 is SQIVND (reference sequence). The CDR3 loop is CASSWGGAYNEQFF. Written as DNA, the CDR3 is TGTGCCAGTAGTTGGGGGGGGGCATACAATGAGCAGTTCTTC.

The chain joins TRBV6-2 or TRBV6-3 to TRBJ2-1; maybe TRBD2 (6 bases). From germline, CDR1 is MNHEY and CDR2 SVGEGT. The germline V and J ends were trimmed by 6 bases and 7 bases, with 13 bases remaining between them. The CDR3 spans 13 residues. This chain's CDR3 is CASSPGDGNEQFF. The CDR3 DNA follows: TGTGCCAGCAGCCCGGGGGATGGAAATGAGCAGTTCTTC.

The chain's CDR3 is CASTPWSSGGATGELFF. CDR3 DNA: TGCGCCAGCACCCCGTGGAGTAGCGGGGGGGCCACCGGGGAGCTGTTTTTT. The chain employs TRBV10-2 and TRBJ2-2, with 11 nucleotides matching TRBD2. Germline V gives CDR1 WSHSY, CDR2 SAAADI. This CDR3 contains 17 residues. Trimming took 7 bases from V and 4 from J; bases not matched to a gene: 11.

This clone was recorded a few times. V usage is TRBV4-3 and J usage is TRBJ2-3, with D maybe TRBD2 (6 bases). V shed 5 bases and J shed 2 bases, with 11 bases lying between them. Germline values: CDR1 LGHNA, CDR2 YSLEER. The length of the CDR3 is 14 residues. As DNA, the CDR3 is TGCGCCAGCAGCGGCGGGGAAAACACAGATACGCAGTATTTT. Translating it yields CASSGGENTDTQYF.

The chain uses TRBV9 and TRBJ1-2; 11 nucleotides match TRBD1. Unmatched junction bases numbered 7, after V lost 2 bases and J lost 7 bases. The length of the CDR3 is 15 residues. The germline V gene encodes CDR1 SGDLS and CDR2 YYNGEE. The CDR3 spells CASSVGTGGRGGYTF. The CDR3 bases are TGTGCCAGCAGCGTGGGGACAGGGGGACGGGGTGGCTACACCTTC. The whole variable domain, remainder taken from reference TRBV9 and TRBJ1-2, is DSGVTQTPKHLITATGQRVTLRCSPRSGDLSVYWYQQSLDQGLQFLIQYYNGEERAKGNILERFSAQQFPDLHSELNLSSLELGDSALYFCASSVGTGGRGGYTFGSGTRLTVV.

The V gene is TRBV19, the J gene TRBJ2-1; D possibly corresponds to TRBD2 (6 bases). Germline V CDR1 and CDR2: LNHDA, SQIVND (reference sequence). This CDR3 has 17 residues. V lost 3 bases, J lost 0 bases, and 15 bases lay in between. Here the CDR3 reads CASSIIGGPGSYNEQFF. In DNA form, the CDR3 reads TGTGCCAGTAGTATCATCGGGGGTCCGGGCTCCTACAATGAGCAGTTCTTC.

The chain carries TRBV7-2 and TRBJ2-7, with 9 bases identical to TRBD1. The junction had 4 bases not matched to a gene; V was cut back by 2 bases and J by 8 bases. The CDR3 has 13 residues. CDR1 and CDR2 (germline): SGHTA, FQGNSA. The CDR3 nucleotides read TGTGCCAGCAGCTTAAGGGACAGGGCACAGCAGTACTTC. Protein sequence: CASSLRDRAQQYF.

This CDR3 is CASSQFRVDYEQYF. The DNA of the CDR3 is TGCGCCAGCAGCCAGTTCAGGGTGGACTACGAGCAGTACTTC. The chain combines TRBV4-3 with TRBJ2-7, with D maybe TRBD1 (5 bases). Germline V lookup: CDR1 LGHNA, CDR2 YSLEER. Trimming left V 3 bases short and J 3 bases short, with 12 bases between. This CDR3 contains 14 residues.

CDR3 sequence (DNA): TGTGCCAGTAGTCACCTAGGGACAGGGAATCACTATGGCTACACCTTC. Its protein is CASSHLGTGNHYGYTF. J is TRBJ1-2 and V is TRBV19; 9 bases are shared with TRBD1. This CDR3 is built from 16 residues. Germline CDR1 LNHDA, CDR2 SQIVND (reference sequence). V lost 5 bases and J lost 3; bases outside the gene matches: 10.

This clone was recorded once. Other DNA sequences in this specimen translate into the identical CDR3. V and J are TRBV6-5 and TRBJ2-2; maybe TRBD1 (6 bases). V lost 6 bases, J lost 2 bases, and 10 bases lay in between. Per the germline V gene, CDR1 is MNHEY and CDR2 is SVGAGI. This CDR3 is built from 14 residues. The CDR3 here is CASRPGHNTGELFF. In nucleotides, the CDR3 is TGTGCCAGCAGACCGGGACACAACACCGGGGAGCTGTTTTTT.

This clone showed up just a few times. The chain links TRBV12-3 or TRBV12-4 to TRBJ2-1; 10 bases line up with TRBD2. This CDR3 has 13 residues. The ends lost 6 bases at V and 7 bases at J; junction bases unmatched: 3. The CDR3 loop is CASRASGGNEQFF. CDR3 nucleotide sequence: TGTGCCAGCAGGGCTAGCGGGGGAAATGAGCAGTTCTTC.